What follows are 10 T cell receptor beta chains derived from one specimen sequenced in a study of glioma-infiltrating T cells. TCR alpha and beta CDR3 regions were amplified from RNA using iRepertoire nested multiplex PCR. A single record per CDR3 protein comes from TCRdb applying MiXCR to the multiplex PCR reads. The sample includes about 190,000 distinct CDR3 sequences, over 25% of them seen just once. Sequenced sample: glioma tissue, nonneoplastic brain tissue, or PBMCs (not recorded which). Receptors originate from a human donor with low-grade glioma or glioblastoma, undergoing nonglioma brain surgery, or in good health (not recorded which).

This clonotype was observed at least ten times. V is TRBV12-3 or TRBV12-4 and J is TRBJ1-2; no definite D call. There are 12 residues in the CDR3. The germline V and J ends were trimmed by 6 bases and 4 bases, with 9 bases remaining between them. CDR3 DNA: TGTGCCAGCAGCCGATGGGGCTATGGCTACACCTTC. Protein sequence: CASSRWGYGYTF.

Of note for this clonotype: A much more abundant neighbour one base away suggests this may be a read error. The V gene is TRBV4-1, the J gene TRBJ2-3; tentatively, D is TRBD2 (6 bases). This CDR3 has 14 residues. Germline V gene data show CDR1 as MGHRA and CDR2 as YSYEKL. The CDR3 is CASSYLADTDMQYF. In nucleotides, the CDR3 is TGCGCCAGCAGTTATTTAGCGGACACAGATATGCAGTATTTT.

This clonotype was detected ten times or more. The chain joins TRBV20-1 to TRBJ2-7, with 7 bases aligning to TRBD2. Trimming at V came to 3 bases and at J to 5 bases, leaving 7 bases not matched to a gene. Per the germline V gene, CDR1 is DFQATT and CDR2 is SNEGSKA (reference sequence). The CDR3 runs to 13 residues. The CDR3 DNA sequence: TGCAGTGCTAGTTGGAGCGGGACGGACGAGCAGTACTTC. Encoded protein: CSASWSGTDEQYF.

At least ten counts were recorded for this clonotype. The junction departs from the called germline gene at one end, perhaps through a read error. The chain links TRBV12-3 or TRBV12-4 to TRBJ1-5, with D tentatively TRBD1 (5 bases). The CDR3 is made up of 12 amino acids. The CDR3 coding sequence is TGTGCCAGCAGGTTAGGGGATCAGCCCCAGCATTTT. Protein sequence: CASRLGDQPQHF.

Comment on this clonotype: Given a much more abundant clone one base away, this may be a read error. This rearrangement joins TRBV12-3 or TRBV12-4 to TRBJ1-1, with TRBD1 matching over 10 bases. The CDR3 is 14 residues long. The CDR3 loop reads CASSWTGGYTEALF. The DNA for the CDR3 is TGTGCCAGCAGTTGGACAGGGGGATACACTGAAGCTTTATTT.

This clonotype has a count of ten or more. The chain uses TRBV7-9 and TRBJ2-7, with 10 bases lining up with TRBD2. The CDR3 extends over 14 amino acids. The germline gives CDR1 SEHNR, CDR2 FQNEAQ (reference sequence). Trimming took 2 bases from V and 5 from J; bases not matched to a gene: 3. The CDR3 sequence is CASSLLAGAHEQYF. The CDR3, as DNA: TGTGCCAGCAGCTTACTAGCGGGAGCCCACGAGCAGTACTTC.

This CDR3 is CAISLGTPTGELFF. DNA for the CDR3: TGTGCCATCAGTCTCGGGACACCTACCGGGGAGCTGTTTTTT. This chain links TRBV10-3 with TRBJ2-2, with D perhaps TRBD1 (6 bases). This CDR3 has 14 residues. The germline V gene encodes CDR1 ENHRY and CDR2 SYGVKD. The ends were cut back, 5 bases at V and 5 bases at J, with 12 bases in the middle.

This clonotype was seen at least ten times. The chain combines TRBV28 with TRBJ1-6, with D possibly matching TRBD1 (6 bases). This CDR3 spans 15 amino acids. Germline V gene sequence: CDR1 MDHEN, CDR2 SYDVKM. V gave up 6 bases and J gave up 5 bases, with 14 bases separating them. The CDR3 loop is CASSPGGANNSPLHF. In nucleotides, the CDR3 is TGTGCCAGCAGCCCTGGGGGCGCGAATAATTCACCCCTCCACTTT.

Comments on this clonotype: A single base separates this from a much larger clone, so it may be a read error. V gene TRBV3-1 combines with J gene TRBJ2-5, with no clear D. The length of the CDR3 is 15 residues. Germline CDR1 and CDR2: LGHDT and YNNKEL (reference sequence). The CDR3 protein is CASSQVVGSQETEYF. CDR3 in DNA: TGTGCCAGCAGCCAAGTTGTCGGATCCCAAGAGACCGAGTACTTC.

The rearrangement joins TRBV12-3 or TRBV12-4 to TRBJ2-1; the D gene is possibly TRBD1 (6 bases). This CDR3 spans 12 amino acids. Trimming stripped 5 bases from V and 10 bases from J, with 12 bases between. This CDR3 reads CASSIQGYEQFF. Written as DNA, the CDR3 is TGTGCCAGCAGTATACAGGGATACGAGCAGTTCTTC.